This T cell receptor (beta chain) was sequenced during a study of T cell repertoires in cytomegalovirus infection. Findings and caveats of the study: Dominant in the ex vivo response were TCR beta clonotypes restricted by HLA-C and specific for CMV. The cumulative frequency of public TCR beta families identified carriers of CMV plus the relevant HLA.

Remarks on this clonotype: Its antigen remains unknown.

With 4 bases removed from V and 5 bases from J, the gap between germline ends came to 12 bases. CDR1 and CDR2 (germline): SGHTA, FQGTGA. The CDR3 totals 13 residues. TCRdb ran MiXCR on the reads and lists one entry per CDR3 protein. The sample lists 300,000 to 400,000 distinct CDR3 sequences; about 28% were seen once. V is TRBV7-3 and J is TRBJ2-7, with D unresolved. The input for sequencing was cultured PBMCs, taken from culture after CMV antigen stimulation. The receptor's source is a human donor in good health (CMV status not recorded). Some clones in this sample may be carry-over from other donors' samples. In DNA form, the CDR3 reads TGTGCCAGCAGCTCCCCCGGAGTAGACGAGCAGTACTTC. Translation gives CASSSPGVDEQYF.